Below, one T cell receptor (beta chain) is given with its context. The source of the sample is a study of blood T cell repertoires in COVID-19. Study at large: Samples taken during acute and convalescent COVID-19 were collected in the United States, Italy and Spain. PBMCs, B-cell-depleted T cells, or T cells were the source of the cDNA or gDNA that made up the material.

Original processing notes: Estimation of nucleated cell counts was performed using reference gene primer amplification. Some clones are missing from TCRdb's copy, which holds only in-frame ones; the method was immunoSEQ multiplex PCR. The DNA was the basis for D and trimming; V, J and clone size are from that table. The sample shows about 32,000 clones, 75% to 90% of them seen only once. V was shortened by 6 bases and J by 4 bases, with 16 bases between the two germline ends. This CDR3 spans 15 amino acids. Germline lookup yields CDR1 SGHAT and CDR2 FQDESV (reference sequence). This receptor was identified in a man in his sixties with active or convalescent COVID-19. The chain carries TRBV11-1 and TRBJ2-1, with D perhaps TRBD1 (5 bases). The sequenced material came from peripheral blood. CDR3 region: CASSFGQLRYNEQFF. CDR3 sequence (DNA): TGTGCCAGCAGTTTCGGACAACTTCGTTACAATGAGCAGTTCTTC.